What follows describes a single T cell receptor beta chain. Its antigen is as yet unknown. These data are taken from a study of STAT3 mutations in large granular lymphocyte leukemia. Study-level results: Persisting codominant clonotypes may have hidden a small pathogenic clone. After therapy, about 35% of the 18 patients switched clonotypes, all new clones STAT3 wild type. In T-cell large granular lymphocyte leukemia, about half of patients showed multiple immunodominant subclonotypes.

Libraries were prepared by immunoSEQ multiplex PCR; TCRdb keeps only in-frame clonotypes and omits some of them. Altogether thousands of clones are present, roughly nine tenths being singletons, with the ten largest covering approximately 90%. Germline CDR1 SGHRS, CDR2 YFSETQ. V lost 3 bases and J 0 bases, leaving 3 bases between the germline ends. The CDR3 totals 13 residues. This chain joins TRBV5-1 and TRBJ2-2; D gene unclear. The sequencing sample was made of peripheral blood mononuclear cells. The sequence derives from a woman in her seventies with T-cell large granular lymphocyte leukemia. Some clones in this sample may be carry-over from other donors' samples. The CDR3 spells CASSSANTGELFF. The DNA of the CDR3 is TGCGCCAGCAGCTCCGCGAACACCGGGGAGCTGTTTTTT.